This passage covers 26 T cell receptor beta chains from one sample sequenced in a study of cytomegalovirus exposure and HLA in healthy donors. PCR involved 60 Vbeta and 13 Jbeta primers. Profiling relied on immunoSEQ multiplex PCR, and the TCRdb table lists in-frame clones only, not all of them. The sample contains 170,000 or so clones, around four fifths of which appear only once. Sequencing was performed on PBMCs. These TCRs come from a woman aged 25 to 45 in good health and CMV-seronegative.

The V gene is TRBV18, the J gene TRBJ1-5; D remains unclear. V lost 4 bases, J lost 1 base, and 14 bases lay in between. The CDR3 is 16 residues long. The germline V gene encodes CDR1 KGHSH and CDR2 LQKENI. Here the CDR3 reads CASSLRPPGSNQPQHF. CDR3 bases: TGTGCCAGCTCACTGCGACCTCCGGGGAGCAATCAGCCCCAGCATTTT. Filled out from reference TRBV18 and TRBJ1-5, the complete variable domain reads NAGVMQNPRHLVRRRGQEARLRCSPMKGHSHVYWYRQLPEEGLKFMVYLQKENIIDESGMPKERFSAEFPKEGPSILRIQQVVRGDSAAYFCASSLRPPGSNQPQHFGDGTRLSIL.

The rearrangement uses TRBV2 and TRBJ2-7; D remains unclear. V shed 8 bases and J shed 4 bases, with 6 bases lying between them. The V gene's germline CDR1 is SNHLY and CDR2 FYNNEI. The CDR3 covers 10 residues. CDR3 region: CASGDYEQYF. DNA for the CDR3: TGTGCCAGCGGAGATTACGAGCAGTACTTC.

The chain combines TRBV7-9 with TRBJ1-3; D unresolved. From germline, CDR1 is SEHNR and CDR2 FQNEAQ (reference sequence). Trimming stripped 7 bases from V and 2 bases from J, with 6 bases between. The CDR3 is 12 amino acids. DNA for the CDR3: TGTGCCAGCACCCCAGCTGGAAACACCATATATTTT. It specifies CASTPAGNTIYF.

The V gene is TRBV4-1, the J gene TRBJ1-5; 9 nucleotides agree with TRBD1. Germline V gene data show CDR1 as MGHRA and CDR2 as YSYEKL. This CDR3 region has 14 residues. J gave up 6 bases and V 2 bases, and 2 bases lay outside the gene matches. CDR3 region: CASSQRTGAQPQHF. The DNA for the CDR3 is TGCGCCAGCAGCCAAAGGACAGGGGCTCAGCCCCAGCATTTT.

J is TRBJ2-3 and V is TRBV7-9; 7 bases align to TRBD2. Germline CDR1 reads SEHNR; CDR2 reads FQNEAQ (reference sequence). CDR3 length: 16 amino acids. With V trimmed by 4 bases and J by 2 bases, 9 bases remained unmatched. CDR3 protein: CASSSQAGRSTDTQYF. The CDR3, as DNA: TGTGCCAGCAGCTCACAAGCGGGGCGATCCACAGATACGCAGTATTTT. The entire variable domain, with the rest obtained from reference TRBV7-9 and TRBJ2-3, is as follows: DTGVSQNPRHKITKRGQNVTFRCDPISEHNRLYWYRQTLGQGPEFLTYFQNEAQLEKSRLLSDRFSAERPKGSFSTLEIQRTEQGDSAMYLCASSSQAGRSTDTQYFGPGTRLTVL.

This sequence joins TRBV2 and TRBJ2-7, with unresolved D. Germline V gene sequence: CDR1 SNHLY, CDR2 FYNNEI. The CDR3 loop spans 15 amino acids. Trimming stripped 7 bases from V and 2 bases from J, with 18 bases between. In nucleotides, the CDR3 is TGTGCCAGCACTCCCTCCGAGTTATCTGCCTACGAGCAGTACTTC. Its translation is CASTPSELSAYEQYF.

The chain uses TRBV6-1 and TRBJ2-2; tentative D call: TRBD1 (6 bases). Germline-derived CDR1 and CDR2 are MNHNS and SASEGT. The CDR3 has 13 residues. V was shortened by 4 bases and J by 3 bases, with 6 bases between the two germline ends. CDR3 DNA: TGTGCCAGCAGTGGACAGGACACCGGGGAGCTGTTTTTT. This translates into CASSGQDTGELFF.

The V gene is TRBV20-1, the J gene TRBJ2-7; perhaps TRBD1 as D (6 bases). Germline V gene data show CDR1 as DFQATT and CDR2 as SNEGSKA (reference sequence). The CDR3 spans 11 residues. Trimming pared 1 base from V and 6 bases from J, leaving 7 bases between. CDR3 in DNA: TGCAGTGCTAGAGGAGGGGGCGAGCAGTACTTC. It yields the protein CSARGGGEQYF.

The chain links TRBV6-6 to TRBJ2-5; D is possibly TRBD2 (5 bases). The DNA end is more similar to TRBJ2-7, so the J call may be wrong. CDR3 size: 12 residues. Germline CDR1 reads MNHNY; CDR2 reads SVGAGI (reference sequence). As DNA, the CDR3 is TGTGCCAGCAGTTTGGAGGACTACGAGCAGTACTTC. Its protein is CASSLEDYEQYF.

The chain employs TRBV5-1 and TRBJ1-4; D might be TRBD1 (6 bases). Germline V CDR1 and CDR2: SGHRS, YFSETQ. Trimming pared 4 bases from V and 4 bases from J, leaving 17 bases between. This CDR3 comprises 16 residues. DNA of the CDR3: TGCGCCAGCAGCCCAGGACAGCTAATTGGTAATGAAAAACTGTTTTTT. It translates to CASSPGQLIGNEKLFF. The full variable domain, completed using reference TRBV5-1 and TRBJ1-4, is KAGVTQTPRYLIKTRGQQVTLSCSPISGHRSVSWYQQTPGQGLQFLFEYFSETQRNKGNFPGRFSGRQFSNSRSEMNVSTLELGDSALYLCASSPGQLIGNEKLFFGSGTQLSVL.

This clone was seen a single time. The chain carries TRBV6-1 and TRBJ1-6; D ambiguous. The CDR3 is 13 residues long. Trimming removed 7 bases from V and 5 bases from J, with 9 bases in between. Looked up from germline, CDR1 is MNHNS and CDR2 is SASEGT. CDR3 sequence (DNA): TGTGCCAGCATGAGGGAGAATAATTCACCCCTCCACTTT. Translation gives CASMRENNSPLHF.

CDR3 in amino acids: CASSLAAGILYEQYF. The CDR3 DNA sequence: TGCGCCAGCAGCTTGGCGGCAGGGATTCTCTACGAGCAGTACTTC. The chain couples TRBV5-1 to TRBJ2-7; perhaps TRBD1 as D (5 bases). Germline CDR1 reads SGHRS; CDR2 reads YFSETQ. Trimming took 0 bases from V and 3 from J, leaving 13 bases between them. The CDR3 spans 15 residues.

The rearrangement joins TRBV6-1 to TRBJ2-1; 7 bases agree with TRBD1. Germline-derived CDR1 and CDR2 are MNHNS and SASEGT. CDR3 size: 12 residues. The V segment lost 8 bases and the J segment 5 bases; nucleotides outside the gene matches: 3. The CDR3: CASQGGNNEQFF. In nucleotides, the CDR3 is TGTGCCAGCCAAGGGGGCAACAATGAGCAGTTCTTC.

The chain couples TRBV18 to TRBJ1-1; weak D call: TRBD1 (5 bases). From germline, CDR1 is KGHSH and CDR2 LQKENI. The CDR3 has 14 amino acids. V lost 6 bases, J lost 1 base, and 12 bases lay in between. CDR3 in DNA: TGTGCCAGCTCTCCCATGGGGGGGAACACTGAAGCTTTCTTT. Translating it yields CASSPMGGNTEAFF.

This chain joins TRBV13 and TRBJ2-1; no clear D. The germline V gene has CDR1 PRHDT and CDR2 FYEKMQ (reference sequence). The V end was cut by 2 bases, the J end by 0 bases, with 8 bases between. The CDR3 sequence is 15 residues long. The CDR3, as DNA: TGTGCCAGCAGCTTACTGAGGAGCTCCTACAATGAGCAGTTCTTC. This gives the protein CASSLLRSSYNEQFF.

Comments on this clone: One end of the junction varies from germline; a read error may be responsible. The chain is built from TRBV7-9 and TRBJ2-7; D may be TRBD1 (7 bases). Germline assignment: CDR1 SEHNR and CDR2 FQNEAQ (reference sequence). The CDR3 is 13 residues long. CDR3 sequence: CTSSSGQAEGQYF. CDR3 nucleotides: TGTACCAGCAGCTCCGGACAGGCGGAGGGGCAGTACTTC.

The rearrangement joins TRBV5-4 to TRBJ1-1; D not certain. V was trimmed by 5 bases and J by 1 base, leaving 9 bases between them. The CDR3 is made up of 13 amino acids. The V gene's germline CDR1 is SGHNT and CDR2 YYREEE (reference sequence). The DNA for the CDR3 is TGTGCCAGCAGTCTACAGCAGAACACTGAAGCTTTCTTT. The encoded protein is CASSLQQNTEAFF.

The V call is TRBV5-5, the J call TRBJ2-1; TRBD2 aligns across 8 bases. This CDR3 has 15 amino acids. Trimming cost V 4 bases and J 4 bases; bases outside gene matches: 7. CDR1 SGHKS and CDR2 YYEKEE come from the germline V gene (reference sequence). CDR3 protein: CASSVSGDDYNEQFF. CDR3 sequence (DNA): TGTGCCAGCAGCGTTAGCGGGGACGATTACAATGAGCAGTTCTTC.

The chain is built from TRBV30 and TRBJ1-1; D may be TRBD1 (5 bases). The germline V gene has CDR1 GTSNPN and CDR2 SVGIG (reference sequence). Trimming stripped 4 bases from V and 0 bases from J, with 15 bases between. The CDR3 consists of 15 residues. The CDR3 region is CAWTGKTAMNTEAFF. The CDR3 coding sequence is TGTGCCTGGACTGGCAAGACAGCCATGAACACTGAAGCTTTCTTT.

V gene TRBV7-2 combines with J gene TRBJ1-1; TRBD1 is a possible D gene (5 bases). Germline V gives CDR1 SGHTA, CDR2 FQGNSA. CDR3 length: 13 amino acids. Trimming took off 1 base at V and 6 bases at J, with 9 bases between the two ends. The CDR3 region is CASSLDRRPEAFF. CDR3 bases: TGTGCCAGCAGCTTAGACAGGCGCCCTGAAGCTTTCTTT.

This clone was seen more than once but under ten times. J is TRBJ2-5 and V is TRBV18; no clear D gene. CDR3 length equals 13 residues. Trimming took off 3 bases at V and 5 bases at J, with 10 bases between the two ends. CDR1 is KGHSH and CDR2 is LQKENI in the germline V gene. The CDR3 DNA reads as TGTGCCAGCTCACCTCCTTCCGGGGAGACCCAGTACTTC. Protein sequence: CASSPPSGETQYF.

The chain joins TRBV19 to TRBJ1-1, with 7 bases lining up with TRBD1. Germline V CDR1 and CDR2: LNHDA, SQIVND (reference sequence). V trimming: 5 bases; J trimming: 2 bases; junction bases outside the gene matches: 8. The CDR3 has 15 residues. CDR3 DNA: TGTGCCAGTAGTTCAACCGGGACAGTCAACACTGAAGCTTTCTTT. Protein: CASSSTGTVNTEAFF.

This chain connects TRBV5-1 to TRBJ1-1, with TRBD1 matching 7 bases. The CDR3 is 17 residues long. With 4 bases clipped from V and 1 base from J, the junction kept 13 bases outside the gene matches. Germline V gene sequence: CDR1 SGHRS, CDR2 YFSETQ. CDR3 sequence (DNA): TGCGCCAGCAGCCCGCTGACAGGGTTGTTTGAGAACACTGAAGCTTTCTTT. As protein: CASSPLTGLFENTEAFF.

The chain links TRBV5-4 to TRBJ1-2; 10 nucleotides line up with TRBD1. CDR1 and CDR2 from the germline V gene are SGHNT and YYREEE (reference sequence). The CDR3 consists of 14 residues. The junction had 3 bases not matched to a gene; V was cut back by 4 bases and J by 3 bases. This CDR3 reads CASSPTGGDYGYTF. The CDR3 DNA reads as TGTGCCAGCAGCCCGACAGGGGGCGACTATGGCTACACCTTC. Variable domain in full (rest from reference TRBV5-4 and TRBJ1-2): ETGVTQSPTHLIKTRGQQVTLRCSSQSGHNTVSWYQQALGQGPQFIFQYYREEENGRGNFPPRFSGLQFPNYSSELNVNALELDDSALYLCASSPTGGDYGYTFGSGTRLTVV.

This clone came up once. The V gene is TRBV30, the J gene TRBJ1-4; D remains ambiguous. The CDR3 runs 12 residues. V lost 0 bases, J lost 8 bases, and 7 bases lay in between. Germline CDR1 and CDR2: GTSNPN and SVGIG (reference sequence). The CDR3 nucleotides are TGTGCCTGGAGTGTACTCGAGGAAAAACTGTTTTTT. Translation: CAWSVLEEKLFF. Combining the CDR3 with reference TRBV30 and TRBJ1-4 gives the whole variable domain SQTIHQWPATLVQPVGSPLSLECTVEGTSNPNLYWYRQAAGRGLQLLFYSVGIGQISSEVPQNLSASRPQDRQFILSSKKLLLSDSGFYLCAWSVLEEKLFFGSGTQLSVL.

The chain joins TRBV5-1 to TRBJ2-5; possibly TRBD2 for D (5 bases). Between the trimmed V and J ends, which lost 7 bases and 5 bases, there was a span of 15 bases. Germline CDR1 SGHRS, CDR2 YFSETQ. The CDR3 is 13 residues long. This CDR3 reads CASGLGGTETQYF. In nucleotides, the CDR3 is TGCGCCAGCGGGTTAGGAGGCACGGAGACCCAGTACTTC.